This T cell receptor (beta chain) was captured by sequencing in a study of T cell responses to AZD1222 COVID-19 vaccine. V lost 0 bases to trimming and J lost 3 bases; unmatched junction nucleotides: 8. There are 16 residues in the CDR3. CDR1 is WNHNN, CDR2 SYGVQD, per germline (reference sequence). TCRdb's copy holds only in-frame clones and misses some; the assay was immunoSEQ multiplex PCR. This sample has fewer than 95,000 clones; 80% to 90% occur once, and the top ten carry approximately 31%. The J gene is TRBJ2-7, the V gene TRBV10-1; 7 bases agree with TRBD1. The specimen comprised peripheral blood, sampled on day 0 of AZD1222 vaccination. The TCR originated in an adult in good health. The DNA of the CDR3 is TGCGCCAGCAGTGAGTCGAGGGGGCAGAACTACTACGAGCAGTACTTC. Protein product: CASSESRGQNYYEQYF.